This T cell receptor beta chain was identified in a study of cytomegalovirus exposure and HLA in healthy donors. The germline V gene encodes CDR1 SQVTM and CDR2 ANQGSEA. Trimming cost V 3 bases and J 5 bases; bases outside gene matches: 1. CDR3 size: 13 residues. The table came from immunoSEQ multiplex PCR; TCRdb's copy has only in-frame clones and leaves some out. This repertoire shows about 88,000 clones, 84% found once; its top ten account for 9% to 14%. The sequence was collected from a young woman in good health and CMV-seropositive. The rearrangement uses TRBV29-1 and TRBJ1-2, with 12 bases identical to TRBD1. Sample: PBMCs. For the CDR3, the DNA is TGCAGCGTTGAGGGACAGGGGGCTTATGGCTACACCTTC. This translates into CSVEGQGAYGYTF. The variable domain in full, with the rest retrieved from reference TRBV29-1 and TRBJ1-2, is SAVISQKPSRDICQRGTSLTIQCQVDSQVTMMFWYRQQPGQSLTLIATANQGSEATYESGFVIDKFPISRPNLTFSTLTVSNMSPEDSSIYLCSVEGQGAYGYTFGSGTRLTVV.